Listed here are 25 T cell receptor beta chains from one sample, sequenced in a study of shared clonotypes between healthy human individuals. Libraries were prepared by immunoSEQ multiplex PCR; TCRdb keeps only in-frame clonotypes and omits some of them. This sample has around 500,000 clones; roughly 80% occur once, and the top ten carry 9.5% to 15%. The sample taken for sequencing was PBMCs. The receptors here all came from a middle-aged woman in good health. Some clones in this sample may be carry-over from other donors' samples.

This sequence joins TRBV28 and TRBJ2-1; unclear D gene. The CDR3 has 17 amino acids. V was trimmed by 0 bases and J by 5 bases, leaving 17 bases between them. Germline V gene data show CDR1 as MDHEN and CDR2 as SYDVKM. The CDR3 DNA reads TGTGCCAGCAGTTTATGGTCTAGGCGGTCCTGGGACAATGAGCAGTTCTTC. Its protein is CASSLWSRRSWDNEQFF.

Only one count was recorded for this clone. V gene TRBV9 combines with J gene TRBJ2-7; D is possibly TRBD1 or TRBD2 (6 bases each). The germline V gene has CDR1 SGDLS and CDR2 YYNGEE. V lost 4 bases, J lost 0 bases, and 20 bases lay in between. The CDR3 is 17 amino acids. The CDR3 nucleotides are TGTGCCAGCAGCCCTCAGATCGGTGGGGGGCTCTCCTACGAGCAGTACTTC. It translates to CASSPQIGGGLSYEQYF.

The chain recombines TRBV7-3 with TRBJ2-5; 10 bases map to TRBD2. The CDR3 spans 19 residues. With 1 base clipped from V and 6 bases from J, the junction kept 17 bases outside the gene matches. Per germline, CDR1 SGHTA and CDR2 FQGTGA. In DNA, the CDR3 is TGTGCCAGCAGCTTAATCCCTTGGCTAGCGGGAGACGCGGCTAAGACCCAGTACTTC. It encodes CASSLIPWLAGDAAKTQYF.

Notes on this clone: Other DNA sequences within the sample encode an identical CDR3. The CDR3 DNA follows: TGTGCCTGGAGTGTAAGGGGACTAGCCGGAGATACGCAGTATTTT. Its translation: CAWSVRGLAGDTQYF. V and J are TRBV30 and TRBJ2-3; 9 bases agree with TRBD2. J lost 5 bases, V lost 0 bases, and 6 bases had no gene match. The CDR3 covers 15 residues. The germline CDR1 and CDR2 sequences are GTSNPN and SVGIG (reference sequence).

This sequence joins TRBV6-1 and TRBJ2-5; 11 bases map to TRBD2. Germline lookup yields CDR1 MNHNS and CDR2 SASEGT. The V and J ends lost 2 bases and 5 bases, in that order; junction bases with no gene match: 1. The CDR3 has 14 amino acids. The CDR3 sequence: CASSEPSGRETQYF. As DNA, the CDR3 is TGTGCCAGCAGTGAACCTAGCGGGAGGGAGACCCAGTACTTC.

Turning to this clone: The junction shows a germline mismatch at one end, possibly a read error. The chain has TRBV18 and TRBJ1-2; 8 bases are shared with TRBD1. The CDR3 sequence is 15 residues long. The germline gives CDR1 KGHSH, CDR2 LQKENI. CDR3 nucleotides: TGTGCCAGCTCACCACCCGGACAGGGAAACTCTGGCTACACCTTC. This translates into CASSPPGQGNSGYTF.

V gene TRBV27 combines with J gene TRBJ1-2; 7 nucleotides match TRBD1. Germline V lookup: CDR1 MNHEY, CDR2 SMNVEV (reference sequence). The CDR3 spans 13 residues. Trimming removed 4 bases from V and 8 bases from J; junction bases left unmatched: 7. The CDR3 spells CASSYTGVSGYTF. Here the CDR3 DNA reads TGTGCCAGCAGTTACACAGGGGTCAGCGGCTACACCTTC.

The chain employs TRBV6-4 and TRBJ2-3; D is unresolved. Germline loops: CDR1 MRHNA, CDR2 SNTAGT. V was shortened by 1 base and J by 0 bases, with 5 bases between the two germline ends. The CDR3 sequence is 14 residues long. The CDR3: CASSDFPSTDTQYF. The DNA for the CDR3 is TGTGCCAGCAGTGACTTTCCGAGCACAGATACGCAGTATTTT.

The V and J genes are TRBV7-2 and TRBJ2-7; 9 positions agree with TRBD1. The junction had 7 bases not matched to a gene; V was cut back by 2 bases and J by 2 bases. CDR1 and CDR2 (germline): SGHTA, FQGNSA. The CDR3 consists of 16 residues. The CDR3 DNA is TGTGCCAGCAGCTTAAAGGGGACAGGGAAAACCTACGAGCAGTACTTC. This codes for CASSLKGTGKTYEQYF.

This clone was detected a few times. CDR3 region: CASSLNSAGSTDTQYF. CDR3 DNA: TGTGCCAGCAGCTTAAATTCGGCAGGATCCACAGATACGCAGTATTTT. The rearrangement joins TRBV7-3 to TRBJ2-3; D is ambiguous. CDR3 size: 16 residues. Germline V gene sequence: CDR1 SGHTA, CDR2 FQGTGA. Trimming stripped 1 base from V and 2 bases from J, with 13 bases between. Together with reference TRBV7-3 and TRBJ2-3, the CDR3 gives the full variable domain: GAGVSQTPSNKVTEKGKYVELRCDPISGHTALYWYRQSLGQGPEFLIYFQGTGAADDSGLPNDRFFAVRPEGSVSTLKIQRTERGDSAVYLCASSLNSAGSTDTQYFGPGTRLTVL.

Regarding this clone: It differs at one base from a far larger clone, so likely a read error. The rearrangement joins TRBV7-9 to TRBJ1-5; TRBD1 might be the D (6 bases). V lost 5 bases and J lost 3, with 8 bases in between. The CDR3 is 13 residues long. The germline V gene encodes CDR1 SEHNR and CDR2 FQNEAQ (reference sequence). CDR3 DNA sequence: TGTGCCAGCAGCCGGGACAACAATCAGCCCCAGCATTTT. Amino acids: CASSRDNNQPQHF.

This clone turned up a few times. The J gene is TRBJ2-3, the V gene TRBV11-2; the match to TRBD1 covers 10 bases. The CDR3 loop spans 16 amino acids. The V segment lost 5 bases and the J segment 3 bases; nucleotides outside the gene matches: 8. Germline CDR1 SGHAT, CDR2 FQNNGV. The CDR3 region has the DNA TGTGCCAGCAGCGCAAGACAGGGACAGGGGACAGATACGCAGTATTTT. It codes for CASSARQGQGTDTQYF. Full variable domain (missing parts from reference TRBV11-2 and TRBJ2-3): EAGVAQSPRYKIIEKRQSVAFWCNPISGHATLYWYQQILGQGPKLLIQFQNNGVVDDSQLPKDRFSAERLKGVDSTLKIQPAKLEDSAVYLCASSARQGQGTDTQYFGPGTRLTVL.

The chain has TRBV28 and TRBJ2-1; TRBD1 matches 9 bases. V shed 6 bases and J 5 bases; nucleotides not matched to a gene: 8. The CDR3 is 15 residues long. CDR1 is MDHEN and CDR2 is SYDVKM in the germline V gene. CDR3 coding DNA: TGTGCCAGCAGCACCCCGGGACAGGGAAACAATGAGCAGTTCTTC. Amino acid sequence: CASSTPGQGNNEQFF.

The chain combines TRBV19 with TRBJ2-5; weak D call: TRBD1 (6 bases). CDR1 and CDR2 (germline): LNHDA, SQIVND (reference sequence). The V gene lost 5 bases and the J gene lost 0 bases, with 19 bases spanning the gap. The CDR3 sequence is 17 residues long. The CDR3 DNA sequence: TGTGCCAGTAGTCCCCCGATGAGGGGGTTGTACCAAGAGACCCAGTACTTC. This sequence encodes CASSPPMRGLYQETQYF.

This chain connects TRBV7-3 to TRBJ1-4, with 9 bases that match TRBD1. Trimming cost V 4 bases and J 8 bases; bases outside gene matches: 2. CDR1 is SGHTA and CDR2 is FQGTGA in the germline V gene. The length of the CDR3 is 13 residues. The DNA for the CDR3 is TGTGCCAGCAGCTCCGGGACAGGGGAAAAACTGTTTTTT. Translated, it gives CASSSGTGEKLFF.

The V and J genes are TRBV10-1 and TRBJ2-7, with 9 nucleotides matching TRBD2. From germline, CDR1 is WNHNN and CDR2 SYGVQD (reference sequence). J lost 5 bases, V lost 2 bases, and 7 bases had no gene match. The CDR3 is 15 residues long. The CDR3 spells CASSERREGPHEQYF. As DNA, the CDR3 is TGCGCCAGCAGTGAGAGGCGGGAGGGCCCTCACGAGCAGTACTTC.

This clone was seen more than once but under ten times. The chain has TRBV28 and TRBJ1-1; 10 bases fit TRBD1. Germline V lookup: CDR1 MDHEN, CDR2 SYDVKM. The CDR3 is made up of 14 amino acids. The V gene end was trimmed by 10 bases and the J gene end by 6 bases; junction bases not matched to a gene: 11. CDR3 bases: TGTGCCATCTCCGGGGGACAGGGGTGGCCTGAAGCTTTCTTT. Amino acids: CAISGGQGWPEAFF.

The sample holds one count of this clone. The V gene is TRBV19, the J gene TRBJ2-7; a weak D match, TRBD1 (8 bases). V lost 7 bases and J lost 0, with 16 bases in between. The CDR3 totals 15 residues. Germline V gene lookup returns CDR1 LNHDA and CDR2 SQIVND (reference sequence). CDR3 bases: TGTGCCAGTAAAATTACAGGGGGGGACTCCTACGAGCAGTACTTC. This encodes CASKITGGDSYEQYF. Supplemented by reference TRBV19 and TRBJ2-7, the full variable domain reads DGGITQSPKYLFRKEGQNVTLSCEQNLNHDAMYWYRQDPGQGLRLIYYSQIVNDFQKGDIAEGYSVSREKKESFPLTVTSAQKNPTAFYLCASKITGGDSYEQYFGPGTRLTVT.

The rearrangement joins TRBV2 to TRBJ2-1; 10 bases match TRBD2. Losses at the gene ends were 3 bases for V and 8 bases for J; bases not matched to a gene: 7. There are 15 residues in the CDR3. Germline V lookup: CDR1 SNHLY, CDR2 FYNNEI. CDR3 region: CASSELAGADDEQFF. CDR3 in DNA: TGTGCCAGCAGTGAGCTAGCGGGAGCGGATGATGAGCAGTTCTTC.

The V gene is TRBV30, the J gene TRBJ2-2; the D call may be TRBD1 or TRBD2 (6 bases each). This CDR3 is 15 amino acids long. Deletions cut 6 bases from V and 0 bases from J, with 14 bases between. Germline assignment: CDR1 GTSNPN and CDR2 SVGIG (reference sequence). The DNA for the CDR3 is TGTGCCTGCCCTGGGGGGACATCGAACACCGGGGAGCTGTTTTTT. This sequence encodes CACPGGTSNTGELFF.

This rearrangement joins TRBV28 to TRBJ1-3; D not resolved. The CDR3 is 16 amino acids. CDR1 is MDHEN, CDR2 SYDVKM, per germline. Trimming stripped 8 bases from V and 0 bases from J, with 17 bases between. The CDR3 reads CASALSGGGSGNTIYF. For the CDR3, the DNA is TGTGCCAGCGCTCTCTCGGGCGGTGGCTCTGGAAACACCATATATTTT.

This clone was seen just once. The rearrangement links TRBV28 to TRBJ1-2, with a tentative D call TRBD1 (6 bases). Germline CDR1 MDHEN, CDR2 SYDVKM. V was clipped by 6 bases and J by 3 bases, with 14 bases between them. This CDR3 spans 14 amino acids. The CDR3 here is CASSDRPAHYGYTF. The CDR3 DNA reads TGTGCCAGCAGCGACAGGCCCGCACACTATGGCTACACCTTC.

V usage is TRBV10-3 and J usage is TRBJ2-1, with D possibly matching TRBD1 (6 bases). The CDR3 is made up of 15 amino acids. Germline V gene lookup returns CDR1 ENHRY and CDR2 SYGVKD. V gave up 5 bases and J gave up 7 bases, with 18 bases separating them. In DNA, the CDR3 is TGTGCCATCAGTTATTCGGACCCCGGGACAAATGAGCAGTTCTTC. The encoded protein is CAISYSDPGTNEQFF.

This sequence joins TRBV10-3 and TRBJ2-3; D unresolved. The CDR3 has 11 residues. V lost 3 bases and J 6 bases, leaving 4 bases between the germline ends. The germline V gene has CDR1 ENHRY and CDR2 SYGVKD. The CDR3 DNA reads as TGTGCCATCAGTGAAGGGGATACGCAGTATTTT. Its protein is CAISEGDTQYF.

The chain carries TRBV27 and TRBJ2-7; 7 bases are shared with TRBD2. The CDR3 loop spans 15 amino acids. Germline lookup yields CDR1 MNHEY and CDR2 SMNVEV (reference sequence). Unmatched junction bases numbered 11, after V lost 7 bases and J lost 2 bases. The DNA for the CDR3 is TGTGCCAGCACTCCTATAGGGGCGGGAGCCTACGAGCAGTACTTC. Its protein is CASTPIGAGAYEQYF.